These 24 T cell receptor beta chains originate from one sample sequenced in a study of OX40 agonist ivuxolimab in advanced cancers. Measured with immunoSEQ multiplex PCR; TCRdb has only the in-frame clones, and not every one. This sample has about 34,000 clones; around 83% occur once, and the top ten carry roughly 2.7%. The material sequenced was CD4+ or CD8+ T cells sorted from blood, taken in a trial of the OX40 agonist ivuxolimab. The source of these receptors is an adult with an advanced solid tumor such as melanoma, head and neck, liver or kidney cancer.

This chain uses TRBV5-1 with TRBJ2-5; D tentatively fits TRBD1 or TRBD2 (5 bases each). Germline CDR1 and CDR2: SGHRS and YFSETQ. The CDR3 loop spans 14 amino acids. Trimming shortened V by 4 bases and J by 2 bases, and 12 bases separated the two germline ends. The DNA for the CDR3 is TGCGCCAGCAGCCCGGGACGGGCACAAGAGACCCAGTACTTC. This encodes CASSPGRAQETQYF.

This sequence joins TRBV5-1 and TRBJ2-5; a weak D match, TRBD1 (5 bases). This CDR3 contains 14 residues. Germline CDR1 reads SGHRS; CDR2 reads YFSETQ. Trimming cost V 4 bases and J 4 bases, with 14 bases left between them. The CDR3 loop is CASSPGHNVETQYF. The CDR3 region has the DNA TGCGCCAGCAGCCCTGGACATAACGTAGAGACCCAGTACTTC.

A single count supports this clone. V is TRBV5-4 and J is TRBJ1-5, with D possibly being TRBD1 (6 bases). Per germline, CDR1 SGHNT and CDR2 YYREEE (reference sequence). V was clipped by 0 bases and J by 1 base, with 11 bases between them. The length of the CDR3 is 16 residues. Here the CDR3 DNA reads TGTGCCAGCAGCTTGGGAGGGGGGCTGAGCAATCAGCCCCAGCATTTT. Its translation: CASSLGGGLSNQPQHF.

The chain is built from TRBV29-1 and TRBJ1-4; TRBD1 is a possible D gene (5 bases). Looked up from germline, CDR1 is SQVTM and CDR2 is ANQGSEA. V was clipped by 6 bases and J by 5 bases, with 13 bases between them. This CDR3 has 13 residues. The CDR3 DNA is TGCAGCGTCGGGACGGGGTCAAATGAAAAACTGTTTTTT. Protein product: CSVGTGSNEKLFF.

This clone was counted a few times. The chain has TRBV9 and TRBJ2-1; D call uncertain. Germline V gene data show CDR1 as SGDLS and CDR2 as YYNGEE. This CDR3 spans 16 amino acids. V was shortened by 4 bases and J by 5 bases, with 19 bases between the two germline ends. CDR3 DNA: TGTGCCAGCAGCTCAGAGACGCGTCGGTCCGACAATGAGCAGTTCTTC. This sequence encodes CASSSETRRSDNEQFF.

The genes are TRBV7-8 and TRBJ1-5; the D is unclear. Germline values: CDR1 SGHVS, CDR2 FQNEAQ. This CDR3 has 13 amino acids. The V gene lost 1 base and the J gene lost 7 bases, with 8 bases spanning the gap. This chain's CDR3 is CASSLGREQPQHF. In DNA, the CDR3 is TGTGCCAGCAGCTTAGGAAGGGAGCAGCCCCAGCATTTT.

This clone was seen a few times. The rearrangement joins TRBV19 to TRBJ1-1, with D possibly matching TRBD1 (5 bases). V lost 7 bases to trimming and J lost 3 bases, with 12 bases between them. CDR1 is LNHDA and CDR2 is SQIVND in the germline V gene (reference sequence). CDR3 length: 13 amino acids. The CDR3 nucleotides read TGTGCCAGTATGCCCGGGGGGTACACTGAAGCTTTCTTT. Protein product: CASMPGGYTEAFF.

The chain employs TRBV7-8 and TRBJ2-2; D remains ambiguous. V was clipped by 2 bases and J by 5 bases, with 9 bases between them. Germline assignment: CDR1 SGHVS and CDR2 FQNEAQ. This CDR3 spans 14 amino acids. The CDR3 DNA follows: TGTGCCAGCAGCTTAATAGTTGGGACCGGGGAGCTGTTTTTT. This sequence encodes CASSLIVGTGELFF.

The chain uses TRBV30 and TRBJ2-3; possibly TRBD2 for D (5 bases). The V and J ends lost 4 bases and 8 bases respectively, with 13 bases between them. The germline CDR1 and CDR2 sequences are GTSNPN and SVGIG (reference sequence). The CDR3 runs 12 residues. CDR3 bases: TGTGCCTGGATGAAACCAGGAGGTACGCAGTATTTT. Its translation is CAWMKPGGTQYF.

The V call is TRBV30, the J call TRBJ2-7; possible D gene TRBD2, 6 bases. CDR3 length equals 15 residues. V lost 0 bases and J 4 bases, leaving 16 bases between the germline ends. CDR1 and CDR2 from the germline V gene are GTSNPN and SVGIG (reference sequence). The CDR3: CAWSVLGTGVYEQYF. As DNA, the CDR3 is TGTGCCTGGAGTGTACTTGGGACGGGGGTTTACGAGCAGTACTTC.

This sequence joins TRBV5-1 and TRBJ2-1, with TRBD2 matching over 7 bases. CDR1 and CDR2 from the germline V gene are SGHRS and YFSETQ. J was trimmed by 2 bases and V by 2 bases; bases with no gene match: 1. There are 14 residues in the CDR3. In nucleotides, the CDR3 is TGCGCCAGCAGCTTAGCGGGGACCTACAATGAGCAGTTCTTC. Its translation is CASSLAGTYNEQFF. The entire variable domain, with the rest obtained from reference TRBV5-1 and TRBJ2-1, is as follows: KAGVTQTPRYLIKTRGQQVTLSCSPISGHRSVSWYQQTPGQGLQFLFEYFSETQRNKGNFPGRFSGRQFSNSRSEMNVSTLELGDSALYLCASSLAGTYNEQFFGPGTRLTVL.

The CDR3 DNA reads TGTGCCAGTAGTATACAGGGTTCTAACTATGGCTACACCTTC. This translates into CASSIQGSNYGYTF. This chain connects TRBV19 to TRBJ1-2; D may be TRBD1 (5 bases). The CDR3 length is 14 residues. The V gene lost 2 bases and the J gene lost 0 bases, with 7 bases spanning the gap. The germline V gene has CDR1 LNHDA and CDR2 SQIVND (reference sequence).

This clone has only a few counts. The chain links TRBV18 to TRBJ2-5; possibly TRBD2 for D (5 bases). The V gene lost 4 bases and the J gene lost 3 bases, with 12 bases spanning the gap. Germline values: CDR1 KGHSH, CDR2 LQKENI. The CDR3 loop spans 14 amino acids. Written as DNA, the CDR3 is TGTGCCAGCTCACGTAGCGCGGCCGAAGAGACCCAGTACTTC. Translated, it gives CASSRSAAEETQYF.

The genes are TRBV7-2 and TRBJ2-3; D gene unclear. The germline CDR1 and CDR2 sequences are SGHTA and FQGNSA. V lost 6 bases, J lost 2 bases, and 6 bases lay in between. There are 12 residues in the CDR3. As DNA, the CDR3 is TGTGCCAGCAGTCGAGACACAGATACGCAGTATTTT. Encoded protein: CASSRDTDTQYF.

The chain carries TRBV4-3 and TRBJ2-7, with TRBD2 matching over 8 bases. The V and J ends lost 4 bases and 2 bases, in that order; junction bases with no gene match: 13. Germline V CDR1 and CDR2: LGHNA, YSLEER. CDR3 length: 17 residues. The CDR3 here is CASSPLLRLASTYEQYF. For the CDR3, the DNA is TGCGCCAGCAGCCCCTTGCTGAGACTAGCGAGCACCTACGAGCAGTACTTC.

This chain joins TRBV7-2 and TRBJ2-7, with 8 bases aligning to TRBD1. CDR3 length: 14 amino acids. V gave up 3 bases and J gave up 2 bases; unmatched junction bases: 3. Per germline, CDR1 SGHTA and CDR2 FQGNSA. The CDR3 protein is CASSFKDRAYEQYF. The CDR3 DNA reads as TGTGCCAGCAGCTTCAAGGACAGGGCCTACGAGCAGTACTTC.

The chain uses TRBV27 and TRBJ2-5; possibly TRBD1 for D (5 bases). V lost 6 bases to trimming and J lost 1 base, with 18 bases between them. The CDR3 has 16 amino acids. In germline, CDR1 is MNHEY, CDR2 SMNVEV (reference sequence). The CDR3 DNA reads TGTGCCAGCAGACCGCGTTGGGGCTCTATCCAAGAGACCCAGTACTTC. This codes for CASRPRWGSIQETQYF.

V and J are TRBV28 and TRBJ2-2; possibly TRBD1 or TRBD2 for D (5 bases each). The CDR3 sequence is 16 residues long. Deletions cut 5 bases from V and 5 bases from J, with 18 bases between. Germline CDR1 and CDR2: MDHEN and SYDVKM. The CDR3 loop is CASSPSGLFGTGELFF. The CDR3 DNA is TGTGCCAGCAGTCCCTCGGGGCTATTTGGGACCGGGGAGCTGTTTTTT.

The chain employs TRBV5-1 and TRBJ2-1; 11 bases match TRBD1. The germline gives CDR1 SGHRS, CDR2 YFSETQ. This CDR3 has 16 amino acids. V lost 4 bases and J lost 7; bases outside the gene matches: 10. CDR3: CASSRGGGTGGNEQFF. The CDR3 DNA reads TGCGCCAGCAGCCGTGGTGGCGGGACAGGGGGTAATGAGCAGTTCTTC. The entire variable domain, with the rest obtained from reference TRBV5-1 and TRBJ2-1, is as follows: KAGVTQTPRYLIKTRGQQVTLSCSPISGHRSVSWYQQTPGQGLQFLFEYFSETQRNKGNFPGRFSGRQFSNSRSEMNVSTLELGDSALYLCASSRGGGTGGNEQFFGPGTRLTVL.

The V and J genes are TRBV28 and TRBJ2-1; tentative D call: TRBD2 (5 bases). The length of the CDR3 is 13 residues. CDR1 and CDR2 from the germline V gene are MDHEN and SYDVKM. The V end was cut by 3 bases, the J end by 5 bases, with 8 bases between. In DNA form, the CDR3 reads TGTGCCAGCAGTTTCCCGCGGGACAATGAGCAGTTCTTC. It codes for CASSFPRDNEQFF.

The rearrangement links TRBV30 to TRBJ2-7; possibly TRBD1 for D (5 bases). The V end lost 0 bases, the J end lost 5 bases, and 5 bases lay between the germline ends. Germline-derived CDR1 and CDR2 are GTSNPN and SVGIG (reference sequence). This CDR3 is built from 11 residues. CDR3 loop: CAWSVTDEQYF. CDR3 bases: TGTGCCTGGAGTGTGACAGACGAGCAGTACTTC.

This chain joins TRBV14 and TRBJ2-2; possible D gene TRBD2, 5 bases. Germline CDR1 SGHDN, CDR2 FVKESK. The CDR3 contains 13 residues. V was shortened by 5 bases and J by 4 bases, with 8 bases between the two germline ends. The CDR3 bases are TGTGCCAGCAGCAGAGGGAGCACCGGGGAGCTGTTTTTT. This gives the protein CASSRGSTGELFF. Filled out from reference TRBV14 and TRBJ2-2, the complete variable domain reads EAGVTQFPSHSVIEKGQTVTLRCDPISGHDNLYWYRRVMGKEIKFLLHFVKESKQDESGMPNNRFLAERTGGTYSTLKVQPAELEDSGVYFCASSRGSTGELFFGEGSRLTVL.

The CDR3 nucleotides are TGTGCCAGCAGCCCAGAGGGAGGGTCCGTCTATAATTCACCCCTCCACTTT. Its translation is CASSPEGGSVYNSPLHF. The V and J genes are TRBV9 and TRBJ1-6, with D hard to call. The CDR3 is 17 amino acids. Per germline, CDR1 SGDLS and CDR2 YYNGEE. Between the trimmed V and J ends, which lost 4 bases and 3 bases, there was a span of 17 bases. Variable domain in full (rest from reference TRBV9 and TRBJ1-6): DSGVTQTPKHLITATGQRVTLRCSPRSGDLSVYWYQQSLDQGLQFLIQYYNGEERAKGNILERFSAQQFPDLHSELNLSSLELGDSALYFCASSPEGGSVYNSPLHFGNGTRLTVT.

The chain links TRBV7-2 to TRBJ2-7; the D gene is possibly TRBD2 (6 bases). Deletions cut 5 bases from V and 0 bases from J, with 11 bases between. The CDR3 spans 14 residues. CDR1 is SGHTA and CDR2 is FQGNSA in the germline V gene. CDR3 in DNA: TGTGCCAGCAGCCGTGGGGGGAGCTCCTACGAGCAGTACTTC. This gives the protein CASSRGGSSYEQYF.